This T cell receptor beta chain is drawn from a study of shared clonotypes between healthy human individuals (dated by TCRdb to about 2020). About the investigation overall: The cohort comprised a couple of women and a few men aged 18 to 49 years. Between about 0.85 and 9.5 billion PBMCs per donor were obtained by leukapheresis. For each donor, CD4 naive and CD4 memory were each given three plates, CD8 naive was given two plates, and CD8 memory was given one plate. Blood TCR repertoires of about five healthy adults were deeply sequenced to estimate repertoire size and the extent of clonotype sharing between individuals. To increase sequencing depth and limit assay-specific biases, TCR repertoire library preparation and sequencing were carried out by different laboratories using diverse techniques.

The donors were healthy, HIV-negative adults with no recently reported acute infections or vaccinations. Every donor was a Caucasian adult living in Nashville, Tennessee, USA. CD4+ T cells were enriched by magnetic negative selection, after which naive cells were positively selected on CD45RA and the negative fraction was taken as the memory subset. Blood was obtained by leukapheresis, after which PBMCs were separated by Ficoll-Histopaque density gradient centrifugation and cryopreserved in liquid nitrogen vapor phase. Analytical flow cytometry was used to check the purity and quantity of each magnetically sorted T cell population. Genomic DNA was isolated from every sorted fraction and measured by UV absorbance on a Nanodrop 2000c. The paper as a whole reports these results and caveats: Even with the large sequencing depth, rarefaction of the sorted-subset datasets indicated that sequencing was incomplete. Higher generation probabilities were observed for clonotypes shared by all four sorted-subset donors than for non-shared clonotypes. Because the study included a small number of donors, the genetic and exposure-history diversity represented was limited. Naive subsets generally had larger estimated clonotype richness than memory subsets did. Sampling was restricted to blood, and TCR repertoires in tissues likely differ from the TCR repertoires found in blood. About 5% of naive CD4, around 3.5% of naive CD8, about 2.4% of memory CD4, and approximately 0.39% of memory CD8 clonotypes were shared across four donors. Pairwise subsampling led to the expectation that sequencing depth would affect the degree of clonotype sharing among donors.

The CDR3 has 15 amino acids, counting the end cysteine and phenylalanine. Only the CDR3 DNA stays, 45 bases, in frame from base 1. V is cut by 0 bases and J by 1 base, and the space between the germline ends is 8 bases. The CDR1 and CDR2 encoded by the germline V gene are KGHSH and LQKENI. TCR CDR3 regions were amplified from genomic DNA by multiplex PCR using the deep immunoSEQ assay. Extracted genomic DNA from each cell subset was spread evenly across all wells of several immunoSEQ 96-well plates, with each plate serving as a replicate. For sorted subsets, around 200 ng genomic DNA, equal to tens of thousands of T cell genomes, was loaded into each replicate PCR. Purified libraries were measured with a Qubit 3.0 fluorometer, size-checked on a Bioanalyzer 2100, and measured again with the KAPA Library Quantification kit. A separate single-read 150-cycle Illumina NextSeq 550 flow cell was used to sequence each immunoSEQ 96-well plate. The paper's processing steps were these. Because only junctional sequences without quality scores were contained in the immunoSEQ output, filtering matching that applied to full-length reads could not be performed. Sequences were annotated with PyIR, a Python wrapper for IgBLAST v1.9, and V/J genes and CDR3 were assigned using IMGT germline references. Reads were filtered out if the reads had weak V/J assignments (E-value above 1e-6), no CDR3, stop codons, out-of-frame junctions, or ambiguous translated residues. A V3J clonotype was defined by an identical inferred V gene, J gene, and CDR3 amino acid sequence. Percentage overlap between repertoires was computed as shared unique clonotypes divided by the size of the smaller repertoire. RTK rarefaction, the Chao1 estimator, and Recon v2.1 estimates of unobserved clonotypes were used to assess repertoire richness. For all TCRbeta clonotypes obtained by the gDNA method from four donors, generation probabilities were computed with OLGA. TCRdb carries this immuneACCESS record with in-frame sequences only. Its versions omit some clonotypes, under half of them owing to an unresolved V gene in the studies checked, with the rest unexplained. The V and J calls and clone size come from that table; D and trimming were worked out from the DNA. The sample table contains about 2 million clones; only one count was recorded for 85% to 95% of them. 0.13% of the sample lies in the top ten.

Comment on this clone: Its antigen specificity is not known. No per-base quality is available; no much larger clone lies one base away. Within the sample, other DNA sequences also encode this same CDR3.

The rearranged segments are TRBV18 and TRBJ2-3; the D gene is perhaps TRBD2, from 6 matching bases. The receptor's source is a man aged 18 to 30 in good health. Sequenced: naive CD4+ T cells sorted from blood. The meaning of the sample's cell subset or site label: CD45RA+ positively selected. The nucleotides are TGTGCCAGCTCACCACCACTAGCTGGCACAGATACGCAGTATTTT. Translated, this gives CASSPPLAGTDTQYF.